The T cell receptor (beta chain) described here comes from a study of shared clonotypes between healthy human individuals. Worth noting for this clone: Its antigen is still unknown.

Germline CDR1 is SGHNT and CDR2 is YYREEE (reference sequence). The CDR3 loop spans 18 amino acids. V lost 3 bases, J lost 0 bases, and 6 bases stayed unmatched. Caucasian adults living in Nashville, Tennessee, provided all samples. Data came from immunoSEQ multiplex PCR; TCRdb stores just in-frame clones and leaves some out. Here the sample spans about 980,000 clones, 76% being singletons. Study-wide points: Relative to clonotypes present in all four donors, those not shared had lower generation probabilities.

The receptor's source is a young man in good health. The rearrangement uses TRBV5-4 and TRBJ1-6, with 10 nucleotides matching TRBD1. Specimen: memory CD4+ T cells sorted from blood. Sample subset: CD45RA-negative fraction. The DNA of the CDR3 is TGTGCCAGCAGCTCCGGGACAGGGGATTTCTCCTATAATTCACCCCTCCACTTT. Encoded protein: CASSSGTGDFSYNSPLHF.